This T cell receptor (beta chain) comes out of a study of blood T cell repertoires in COVID-19. V was clipped by 1 base and J by 1 base, with 4 bases between them. The CDR3 contains 13 residues. The germline CDR1 and CDR2 sequences are LGHDT and YNNKEL (reference sequence). Profiling relied on immunoSEQ multiplex PCR, and the TCRdb table lists in-frame clones only, not all of them. The table lists 100,000 to 120,000 clones, 87% of them singletons. The TCR comes from a human donor in a cohort sampled during active COVID-19. The V call is TRBV3-1 (or the pseudogene TRBV3-2), the J call TRBJ1-1; D is ambiguous. The source material was peripheral blood. CDR3 region: CASSQGRNTEAFF. The CDR3 coding sequence is TGTGCCAGCAGCCAAGGCAGGAACACTGAAGCTTTCTTT.